The clone carrying this TCR beta chain appeared a single time. Its antigen is not identified. This record comes from a study of post-analysis software for immune sequencing data. Study-level background: Disease courses included relapsing-remitting, secondary progressive and progressive-relapsing multiple sclerosis. Findings and limits, study-wide: Samples prepared in the same batch strongly co-clustered by F measure. Roughly five TRBV segments were more frequent in patients than controls; TRBV5-6, TRBV5-1 and TRBV20-1 belonged to this group.

This CDR3 is built from 15 residues. Trimming pared 1 base from V and 8 bases from J, leaving 14 bases between. Germline CDR1 is SGHVS and CDR2 is FNYEAQ. Researchers reported that TCR beta cDNA libraries carried unique molecular identifiers. TCRdb re-analysed the PCR reads in MiXCR, keeping a single row per CDR3 protein. The data show about 540,000 distinct CDR3 sequences, 34% seen once. The source material was blood. J is TRBJ1-4 and V is TRBV7-6, with D hard to call. This clonotype was obtained from a girl aged 2-17 years with multiple sclerosis. The CDR3 nucleotides read TGTGCCAGCAGCTTAGGCTCCACAAAATTCGAAAAACTGTTTTTT. Translation: CASSLGSTKFEKLFF.